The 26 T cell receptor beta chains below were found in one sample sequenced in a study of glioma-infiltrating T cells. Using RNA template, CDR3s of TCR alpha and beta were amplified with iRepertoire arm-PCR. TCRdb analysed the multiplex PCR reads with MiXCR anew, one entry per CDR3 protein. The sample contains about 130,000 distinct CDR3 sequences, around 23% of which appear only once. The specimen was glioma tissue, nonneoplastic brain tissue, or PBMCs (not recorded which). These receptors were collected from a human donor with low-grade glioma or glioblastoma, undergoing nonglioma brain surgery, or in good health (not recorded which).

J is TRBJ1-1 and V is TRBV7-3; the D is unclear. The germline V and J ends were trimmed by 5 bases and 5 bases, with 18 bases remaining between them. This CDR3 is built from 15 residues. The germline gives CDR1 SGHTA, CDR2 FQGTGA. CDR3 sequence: CASSLSAQTGTEAFF. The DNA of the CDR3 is TGTGCCAGCAGCCTATCAGCCCAAACGGGGACTGAAGCTTTCTTT.

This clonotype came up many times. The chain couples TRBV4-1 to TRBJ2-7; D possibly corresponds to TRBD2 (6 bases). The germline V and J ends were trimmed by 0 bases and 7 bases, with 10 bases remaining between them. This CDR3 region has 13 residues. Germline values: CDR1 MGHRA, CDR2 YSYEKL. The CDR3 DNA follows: TGCGCCAGCAGCCAAGATCGGGGGTCGGAGCAGTACGTC. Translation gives CASSQDRGSEQYV.

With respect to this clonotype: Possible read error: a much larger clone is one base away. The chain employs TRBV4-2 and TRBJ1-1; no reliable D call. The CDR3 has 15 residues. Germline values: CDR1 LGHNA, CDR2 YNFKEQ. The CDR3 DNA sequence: TGTGCCAGCAGCCAAGCGTGGGCGGCGAACGCTGAAGCTTTCTTT. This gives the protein CASSQAWAANAEAFF.

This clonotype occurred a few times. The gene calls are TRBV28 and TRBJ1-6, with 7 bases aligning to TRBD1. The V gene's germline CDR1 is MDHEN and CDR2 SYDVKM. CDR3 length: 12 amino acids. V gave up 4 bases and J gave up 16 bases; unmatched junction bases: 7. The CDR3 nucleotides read TGTGCCAGCAGTTATAGGACAGGCCCGCTCCACTTT. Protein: CASSYRTGPLHF.

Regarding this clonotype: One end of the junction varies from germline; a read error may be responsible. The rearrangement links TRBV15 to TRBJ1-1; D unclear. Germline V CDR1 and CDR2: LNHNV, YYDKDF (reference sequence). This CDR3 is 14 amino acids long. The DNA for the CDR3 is TGTGCCAGCAGCAGAGGATTTAGGGACACTGAAGCTTTCTTT. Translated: CASSRGFRDTEAFF. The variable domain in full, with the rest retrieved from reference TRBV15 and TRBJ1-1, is DAMVIQNPRYQVTQFGKPVTLSCSQTLNHNVMYWYQQKSSQAPKLLFHYYDKDFNNEADTPDNFQSRRPNTSFCFLDIRSPGLGDTAMYLCASSRGFRDTEAFFGQGTRLTVV.

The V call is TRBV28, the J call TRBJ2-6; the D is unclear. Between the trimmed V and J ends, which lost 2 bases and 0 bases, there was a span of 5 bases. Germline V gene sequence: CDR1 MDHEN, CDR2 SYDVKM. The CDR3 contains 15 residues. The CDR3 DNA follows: TGTGCCAGCAGTTTAAGGATCTCTGGGGCCAACGTCCTGACTTTC. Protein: CASSLRISGANVLTF.

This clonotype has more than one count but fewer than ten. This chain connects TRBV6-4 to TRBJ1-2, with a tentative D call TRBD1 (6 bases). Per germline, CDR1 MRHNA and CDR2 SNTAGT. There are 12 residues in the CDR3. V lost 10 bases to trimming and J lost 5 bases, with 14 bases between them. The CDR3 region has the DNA TGTGCCAACAAACAGGGACAATATGGCTACACCTTC. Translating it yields CANKQGQYGYTF.

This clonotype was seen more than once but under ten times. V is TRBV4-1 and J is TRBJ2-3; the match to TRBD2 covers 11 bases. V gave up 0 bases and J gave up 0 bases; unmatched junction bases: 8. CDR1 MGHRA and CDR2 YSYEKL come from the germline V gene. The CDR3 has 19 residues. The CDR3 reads CASSQERLAGSSSTDTQYF. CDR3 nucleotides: TGCGCCAGCAGCCAAGAAAGACTAGCGGGGAGCTCTAGCACAGATACGCAGTATTTT.

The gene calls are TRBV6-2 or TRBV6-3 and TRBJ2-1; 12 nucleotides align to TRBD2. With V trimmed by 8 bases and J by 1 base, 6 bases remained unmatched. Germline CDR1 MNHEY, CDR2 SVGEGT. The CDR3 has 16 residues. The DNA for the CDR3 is TGTGCCAGCCTACGACTAGCGGGGGAGTCCTACAATGAGCAGTTCTTC. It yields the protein CASLRLAGESYNEQFF.

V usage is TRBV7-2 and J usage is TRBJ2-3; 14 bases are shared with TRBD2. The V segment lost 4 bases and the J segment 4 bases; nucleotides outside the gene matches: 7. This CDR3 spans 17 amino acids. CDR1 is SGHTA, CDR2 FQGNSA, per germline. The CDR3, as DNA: TGTGCCAGCAGCTCGACTAGCGGGGGGGCGATGGCAGATACGCAGTATTTT. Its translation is CASSSTSGGAMADTQYF.

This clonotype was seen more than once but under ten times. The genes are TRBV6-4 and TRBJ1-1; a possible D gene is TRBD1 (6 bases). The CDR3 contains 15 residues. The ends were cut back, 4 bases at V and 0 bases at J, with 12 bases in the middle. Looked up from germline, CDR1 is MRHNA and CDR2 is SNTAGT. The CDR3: CASSADRTMNTEAFF. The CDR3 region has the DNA TGTGCCAGCAGTGCAGACAGGACCATGAACACTGAAGCTTTCTTT.

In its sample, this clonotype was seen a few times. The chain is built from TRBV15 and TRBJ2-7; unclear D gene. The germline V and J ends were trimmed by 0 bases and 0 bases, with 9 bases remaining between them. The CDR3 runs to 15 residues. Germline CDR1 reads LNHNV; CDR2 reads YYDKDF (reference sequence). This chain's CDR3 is CATSRDSSDSYEQYV. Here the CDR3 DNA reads TGTGCCACCAGCAGAGATTCCTCGGACTCCTACGAGCAGTACGTC.

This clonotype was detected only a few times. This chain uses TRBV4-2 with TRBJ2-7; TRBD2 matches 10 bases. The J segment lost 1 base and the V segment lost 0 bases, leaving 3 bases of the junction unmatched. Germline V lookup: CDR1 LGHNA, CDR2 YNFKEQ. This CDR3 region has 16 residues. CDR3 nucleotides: TGTGCCAGCAGCCAAGATTCGACTAGCGGGTCCTACGAGCAGTACGTC. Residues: CASSQDSTSGSYEQYV.

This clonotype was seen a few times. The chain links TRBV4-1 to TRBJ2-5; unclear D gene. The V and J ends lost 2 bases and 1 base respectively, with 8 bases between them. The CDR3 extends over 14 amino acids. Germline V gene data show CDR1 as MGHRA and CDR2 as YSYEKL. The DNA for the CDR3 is TGCGCCAGCAGCCAAACGACATCCCAAGAGACCCAGTACTTC. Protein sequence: CASSQTTSQETQYF.

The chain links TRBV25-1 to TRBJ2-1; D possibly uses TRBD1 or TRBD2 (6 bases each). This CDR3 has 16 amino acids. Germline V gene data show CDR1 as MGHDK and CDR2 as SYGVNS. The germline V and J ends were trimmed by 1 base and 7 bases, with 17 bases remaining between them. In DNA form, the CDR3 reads TGTGCCAGCAGTGAATCGGGGAGGAGGGGGTGGAATGAGCAGTTCTTC. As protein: CASSESGRRGWNEQFF.

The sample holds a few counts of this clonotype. CDR3 residues: CASSYSGTRGTEAFF. CDR3 DNA: TGTGCCAGCAGCTACTCCGGGACCCGAGGGACTGAAGCTTTCTTT. The chain carries TRBV7-2 and TRBJ1-1; D possibly corresponds to TRBD1 (5 bases). V was clipped by 4 bases and J by 5 bases, with 17 bases between them. The CDR3 extends over 15 amino acids. The V gene's germline CDR1 is SGHTA and CDR2 FQGNSA. Variable domain in full (rest from reference TRBV7-2 and TRBJ1-1): GAGVSQSPSNKVTEKGKDVELRCDPISGHTALYWYRQSLGQGLEFLIYFQGNSAPDKSGLPSDRFSAERTGGSVSTLTIQRTQQEDSAVYLCASSYSGTRGTEAFFGQGTRLTVV.

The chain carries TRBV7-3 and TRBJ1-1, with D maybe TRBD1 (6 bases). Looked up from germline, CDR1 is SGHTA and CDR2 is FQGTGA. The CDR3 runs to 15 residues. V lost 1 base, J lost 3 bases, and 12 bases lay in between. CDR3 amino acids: CASSLKGGADTEAFF. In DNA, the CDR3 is TGTGCCAGCAGCTTAAAGGGGGGCGCGGACACTGAAGCTTTCTTT.

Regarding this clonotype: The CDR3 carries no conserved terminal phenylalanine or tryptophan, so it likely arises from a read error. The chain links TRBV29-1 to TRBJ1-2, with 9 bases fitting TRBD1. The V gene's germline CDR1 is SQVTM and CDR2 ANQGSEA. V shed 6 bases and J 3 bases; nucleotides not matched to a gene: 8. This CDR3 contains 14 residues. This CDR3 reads CSVWDRARDYGYTL. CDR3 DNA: TGCAGCGTCTGGGACAGGGCAAGGGACTATGGCTACACCCTC.

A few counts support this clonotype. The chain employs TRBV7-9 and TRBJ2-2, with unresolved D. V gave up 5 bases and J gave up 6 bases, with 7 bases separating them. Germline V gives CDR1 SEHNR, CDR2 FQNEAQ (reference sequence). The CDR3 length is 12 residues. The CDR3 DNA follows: TGTGCCAGCAGCCGACCCCCCGGGGAGCTGTTTTTT. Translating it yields CASSRPPGELFF.

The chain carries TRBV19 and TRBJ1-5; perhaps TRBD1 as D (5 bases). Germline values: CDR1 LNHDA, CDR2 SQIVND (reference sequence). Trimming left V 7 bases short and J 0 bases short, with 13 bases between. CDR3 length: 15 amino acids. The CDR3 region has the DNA TGTGCCAGTAAAAAGGGGACCGCTAGCAATCAGCCCCAGCATTTT. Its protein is CASKKGTASNQPQHF.

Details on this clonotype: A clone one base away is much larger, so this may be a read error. CDR3 protein: CASNGQLMNTEAFF. The CDR3 nucleotides are TGTGCCAGCAATGGACAGCTCATGAACACTGAAGCTTTCTTT. The J gene is TRBJ1-1, the V gene TRBV2, with TRBD1 as a possible D gene (6 bases). CDR3 length: 14 residues. Trimming took off 7 bases at V and 0 bases at J, with 12 bases between the two ends. CDR1 and CDR2 (germline): SNHLY, FYNNEI.

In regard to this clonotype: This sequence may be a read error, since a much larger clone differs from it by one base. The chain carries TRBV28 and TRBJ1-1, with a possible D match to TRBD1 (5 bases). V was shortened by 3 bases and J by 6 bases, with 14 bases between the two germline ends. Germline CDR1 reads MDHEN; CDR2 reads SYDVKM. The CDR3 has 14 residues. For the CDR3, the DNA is TGTGCCAGCAGTTTTCGGGGGTTTGGCGCTGAAGCTTTCTTT. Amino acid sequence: CASSFRGFGAEAFF. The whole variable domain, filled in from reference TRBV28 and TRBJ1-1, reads DVKVTQSSRYLVKRTGEKVFLECVQDMDHENMFWYRQDPGLGLRLIYFSYDVKMKEKGDIPEGYSVSREKKERFSLILESASTNQTSMYLCASSFRGFGAEAFFGQGTRLTVV.

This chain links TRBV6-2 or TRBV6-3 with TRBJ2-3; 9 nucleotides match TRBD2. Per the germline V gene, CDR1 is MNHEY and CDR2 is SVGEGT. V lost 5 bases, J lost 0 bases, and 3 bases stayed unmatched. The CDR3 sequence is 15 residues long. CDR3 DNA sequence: TGTGCCAGCAGTCAGCGGGGGGTGAGCACAGATACGCAGTATTTT. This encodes CASSQRGVSTDTQYF.

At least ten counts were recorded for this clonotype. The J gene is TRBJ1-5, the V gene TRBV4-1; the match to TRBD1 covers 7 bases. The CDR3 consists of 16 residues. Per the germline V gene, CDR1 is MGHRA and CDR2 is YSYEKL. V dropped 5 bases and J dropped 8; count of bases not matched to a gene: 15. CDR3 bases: TGCGCCAGCAGCGTGGAGACAGGGCAGGGCTCCAAGCCCCAGCATTTT. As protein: CASSVETGQGSKPQHF.

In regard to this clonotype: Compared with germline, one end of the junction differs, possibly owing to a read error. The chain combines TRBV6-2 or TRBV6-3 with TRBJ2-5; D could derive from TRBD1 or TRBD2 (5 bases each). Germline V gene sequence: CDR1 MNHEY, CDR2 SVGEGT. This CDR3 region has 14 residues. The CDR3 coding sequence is TGTGCCATCAGTCCTTCCGGGGCTCAAGAGACCCAGTACTTC. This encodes CAISPSGAQETQYF.

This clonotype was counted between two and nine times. CDR3 residues: CATRQGRNTEAFF. The CDR3 region has the DNA TGTGCCACTCGGCAGGGCCGGAACACTGAAGCTTTCTTT. The chain has TRBV2 and TRBJ1-1; TRBD1 is a possible D gene (5 bases). The CDR3 loop spans 13 amino acids. Trimming left V 10 bases short and J 1 base short, with 13 bases between. Germline values: CDR1 SNHLY, CDR2 FYNNEI.